This record concerns one TCR beta chain sequence. Profiling relied on immunoSEQ multiplex PCR, and the TCRdb table lists in-frame clones only, not all of them. The sample records about 170,000 clones, 88% being singletons. The sample belongs to a study of radiation and T cells in renal cell carcinoma. Stated time point: blood 4 weeks post-SBRT, at nephrectomy. Noted treatment: 15 Gy SBRT to primary tumor, nephrectomy 4 weeks later. The germline gives CDR1 LNHDA, CDR2 SQIVND (reference sequence). V dropped 3 bases and J dropped 7 bases, with 13 bases sitting between them. This CDR3 has 14 residues. V is TRBV19 and J is TRBJ1-5, with D unclear. The sequences come from blood, collected from a patient whose treatment included radiotherapy and nephrectomy. This TCR was recovered from a woman between 45 and 65 years old with renal cell carcinoma. The CDR3: CASSIAGLVQPQHF. CDR3 DNA sequence: TGTGCCAGTAGTATCGCAGGTTTGGTCCAGCCCCAGCATTTT.